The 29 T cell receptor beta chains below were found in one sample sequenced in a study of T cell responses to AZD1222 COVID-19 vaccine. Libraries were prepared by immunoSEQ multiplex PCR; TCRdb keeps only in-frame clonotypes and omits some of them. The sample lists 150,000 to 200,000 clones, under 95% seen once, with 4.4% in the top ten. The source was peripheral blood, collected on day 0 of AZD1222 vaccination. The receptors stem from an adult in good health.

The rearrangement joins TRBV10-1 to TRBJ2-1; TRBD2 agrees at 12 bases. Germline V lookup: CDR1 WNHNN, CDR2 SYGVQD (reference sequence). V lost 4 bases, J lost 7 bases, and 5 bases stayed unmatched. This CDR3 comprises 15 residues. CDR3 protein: CASSGLAGARNEQFF. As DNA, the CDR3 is TGCGCCAGCAGTGGACTAGCGGGAGCCCGGAATGAGCAGTTCTTC.

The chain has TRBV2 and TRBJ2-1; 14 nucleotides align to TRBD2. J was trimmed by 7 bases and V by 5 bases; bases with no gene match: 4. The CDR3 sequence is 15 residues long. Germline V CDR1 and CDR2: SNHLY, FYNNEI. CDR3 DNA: TGTGCCAGCAGTATGACTAGCGGGAGGGGTAATGAGCAGTTCTTC. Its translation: CASSMTSGRGNEQFF.

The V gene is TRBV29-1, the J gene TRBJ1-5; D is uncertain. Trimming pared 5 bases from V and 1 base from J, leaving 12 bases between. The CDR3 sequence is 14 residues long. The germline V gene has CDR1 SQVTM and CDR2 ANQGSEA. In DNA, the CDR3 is TGCAGCGTTCAAAAGGGTGGAAGCAATCAGCCCCAGCATTTT. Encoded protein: CSVQKGGSNQPQHF.

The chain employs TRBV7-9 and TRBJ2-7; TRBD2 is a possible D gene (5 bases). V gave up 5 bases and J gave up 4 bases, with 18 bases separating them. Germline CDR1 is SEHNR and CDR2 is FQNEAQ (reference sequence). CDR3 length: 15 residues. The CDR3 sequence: CASSPGRGYDYEQYF. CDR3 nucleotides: TGTGCCAGCAGCCCCGGTCGAGGGTATGATTACGAGCAGTACTTC.

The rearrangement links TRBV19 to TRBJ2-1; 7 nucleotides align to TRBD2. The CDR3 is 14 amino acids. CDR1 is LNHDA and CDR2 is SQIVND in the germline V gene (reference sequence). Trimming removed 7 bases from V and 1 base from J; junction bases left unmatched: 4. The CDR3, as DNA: TGTGCCAGTAATAGCGGGTATTCCTACAATGAGCAGTTCTTC. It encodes CASNSGYSYNEQFF. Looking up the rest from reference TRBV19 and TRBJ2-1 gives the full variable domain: DGGITQSPKYLFRKEGQNVTLSCEQNLNHDAMYWYRQDPGQGLRLIYYSQIVNDFQKGDIAEGYSVSREKKESFPLTVTSAQKNPTAFYLCASNSGYSYNEQFFGPGTRLTVL.

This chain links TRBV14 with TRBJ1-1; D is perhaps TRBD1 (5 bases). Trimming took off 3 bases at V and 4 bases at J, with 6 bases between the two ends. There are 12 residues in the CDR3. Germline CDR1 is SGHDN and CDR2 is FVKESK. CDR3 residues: CASSQGVTEAFF. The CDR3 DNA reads TGTGCCAGCAGCCAGGGGGTCACTGAAGCTTTCTTT.

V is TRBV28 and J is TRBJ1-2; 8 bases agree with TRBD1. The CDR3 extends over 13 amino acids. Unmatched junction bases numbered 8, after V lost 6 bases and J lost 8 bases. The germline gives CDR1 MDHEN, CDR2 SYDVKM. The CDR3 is CASSRTGREGYTF. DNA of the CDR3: TGTGCCAGCAGCCGGACAGGGAGGGAAGGCTACACCTTC.

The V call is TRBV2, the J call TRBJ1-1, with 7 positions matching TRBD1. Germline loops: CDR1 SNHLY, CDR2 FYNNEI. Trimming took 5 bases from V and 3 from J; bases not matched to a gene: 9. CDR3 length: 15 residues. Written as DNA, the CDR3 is TGTGCCAGCAGTCGAGACAGGGCGATCGACACTGAAGCTTTCTTT. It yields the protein CASSRDRAIDTEAFF.

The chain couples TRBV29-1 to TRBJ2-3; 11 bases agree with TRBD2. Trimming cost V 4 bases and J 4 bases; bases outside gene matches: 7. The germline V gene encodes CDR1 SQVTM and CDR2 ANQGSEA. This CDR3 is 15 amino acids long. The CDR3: CSVAGLADDADTQYF. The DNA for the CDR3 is TGCAGCGTTGCGGGACTAGCGGACGACGCAGATACGCAGTATTTT.

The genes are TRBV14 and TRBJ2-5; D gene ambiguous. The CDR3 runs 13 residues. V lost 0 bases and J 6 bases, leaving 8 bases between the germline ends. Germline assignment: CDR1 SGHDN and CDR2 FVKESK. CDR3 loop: CASSQDLGQTQYF. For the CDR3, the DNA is TGTGCCAGCAGCCAAGATCTAGGGCAGACCCAGTACTTC. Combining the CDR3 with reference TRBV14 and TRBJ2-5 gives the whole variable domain EAGVTQFPSHSVIEKGQTVTLRCDPISGHDNLYWYRRVMGKEIKFLLHFVKESKQDESGMPNNRFLAERTGGTYSTLKVQPAELEDSGVYFCASSQDLGQTQYFGPGTRLLVL.

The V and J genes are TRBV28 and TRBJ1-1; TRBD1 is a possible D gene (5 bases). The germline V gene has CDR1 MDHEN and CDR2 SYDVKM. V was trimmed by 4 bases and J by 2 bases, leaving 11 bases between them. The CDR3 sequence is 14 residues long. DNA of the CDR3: TGTGCCAGCAGTTCCGGGACGGTAAACACTGAAGCTTTCTTT. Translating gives CASSSGTVNTEAFF.

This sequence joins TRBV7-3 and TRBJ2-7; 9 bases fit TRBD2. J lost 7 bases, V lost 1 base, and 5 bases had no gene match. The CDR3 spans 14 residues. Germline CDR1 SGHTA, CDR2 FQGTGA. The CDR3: CASSLRLAEGEQYF. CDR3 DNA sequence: TGTGCCAGCAGCTTAAGACTAGCGGAGGGGGAGCAGTACTTC.

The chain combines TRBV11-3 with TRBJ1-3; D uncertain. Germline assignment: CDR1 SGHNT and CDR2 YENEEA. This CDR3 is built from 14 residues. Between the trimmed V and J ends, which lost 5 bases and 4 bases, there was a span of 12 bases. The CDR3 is CASSILPGGNTIYF. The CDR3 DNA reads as TGTGCCAGCAGCATCCTACCGGGGGGAAACACCATATATTTT.

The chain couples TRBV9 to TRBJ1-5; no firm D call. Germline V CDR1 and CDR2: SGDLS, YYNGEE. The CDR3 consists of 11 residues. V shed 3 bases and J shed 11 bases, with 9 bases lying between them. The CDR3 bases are TGTGCCAGCAGCGCCCTGGCGACCCAGCATTTT. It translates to CASSALATQHF.

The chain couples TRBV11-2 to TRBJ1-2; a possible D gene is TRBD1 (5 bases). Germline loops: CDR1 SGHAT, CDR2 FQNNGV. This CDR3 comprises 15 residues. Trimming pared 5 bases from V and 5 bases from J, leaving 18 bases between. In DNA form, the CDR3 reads TGTGCCAGCAGCCTGGACTCCCTCCCAGGGTATGGCTACACCTTC. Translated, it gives CASSLDSLPGYGYTF. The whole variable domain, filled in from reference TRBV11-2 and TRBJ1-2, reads EAGVAQSPRYKIIEKRQSVAFWCNPISGHATLYWYQQILGQGPKLLIQFQNNGVVDDSQLPKDRFSAERLKGVDSTLKIQPAKLEDSAVYLCASSLDSLPGYGYTFGSGTRLTVV.

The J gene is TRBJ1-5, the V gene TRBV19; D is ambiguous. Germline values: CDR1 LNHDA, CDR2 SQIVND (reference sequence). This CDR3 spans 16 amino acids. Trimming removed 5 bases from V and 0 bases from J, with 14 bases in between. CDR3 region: CASSRWSRTSNQPQHF. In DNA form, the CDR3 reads TGTGCCAGTAGTCGTTGGTCGAGGACTAGCAATCAGCCCCAGCATTTT.

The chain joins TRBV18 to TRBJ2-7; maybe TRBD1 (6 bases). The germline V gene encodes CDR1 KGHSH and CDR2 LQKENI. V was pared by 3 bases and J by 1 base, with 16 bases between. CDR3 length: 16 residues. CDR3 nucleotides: TGTGCCAGCTCACCTTCAGGTTCCAGGGGATCCTACGAGCAGTACTTC. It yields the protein CASSPSGSRGSYEQYF. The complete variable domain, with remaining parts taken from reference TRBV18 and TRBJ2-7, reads NAGVMQNPRHLVRRRGQEARLRCSPMKGHSHVYWYRQLPEEGLKFMVYLQKENIIDESGMPKERFSAEFPKEGPSILRIQQVVRGDSAAYFCASSPSGSRGSYEQYFGPGTRLTVT.

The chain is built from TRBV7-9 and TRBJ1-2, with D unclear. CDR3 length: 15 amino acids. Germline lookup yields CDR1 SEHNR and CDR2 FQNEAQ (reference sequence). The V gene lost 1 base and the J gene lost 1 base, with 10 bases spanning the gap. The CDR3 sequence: CASSLDSGINYGYTF. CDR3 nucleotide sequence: TGTGCCAGCAGCTTAGACTCGGGGATTAACTATGGCTACACCTTC.

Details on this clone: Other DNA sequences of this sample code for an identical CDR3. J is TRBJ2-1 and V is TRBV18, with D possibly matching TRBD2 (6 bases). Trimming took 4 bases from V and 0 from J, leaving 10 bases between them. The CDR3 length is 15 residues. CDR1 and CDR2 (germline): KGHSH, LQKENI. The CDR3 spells CASSLLAASYNEQFF. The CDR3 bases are TGTGCCAGCTCACTCTTAGCGGCCTCCTACAATGAGCAGTTCTTC.

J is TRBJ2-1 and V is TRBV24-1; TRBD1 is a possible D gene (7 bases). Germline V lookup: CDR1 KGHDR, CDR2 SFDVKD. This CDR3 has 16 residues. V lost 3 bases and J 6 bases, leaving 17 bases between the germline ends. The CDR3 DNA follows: TGTGCCACCAGTGATGCTGCCAGGGGGGTAGTCAATGAGCAGTTCTTC. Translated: CATSDAARGVVNEQFF.

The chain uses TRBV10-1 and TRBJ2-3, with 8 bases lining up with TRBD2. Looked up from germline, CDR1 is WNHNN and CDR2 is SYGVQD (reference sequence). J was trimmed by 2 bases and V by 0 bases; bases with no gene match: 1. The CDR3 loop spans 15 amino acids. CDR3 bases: TGCGCCAGCAGTGAGTCTAGCGGGGCCACAGATACGCAGTATTTT. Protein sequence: CASSESSGATDTQYF.

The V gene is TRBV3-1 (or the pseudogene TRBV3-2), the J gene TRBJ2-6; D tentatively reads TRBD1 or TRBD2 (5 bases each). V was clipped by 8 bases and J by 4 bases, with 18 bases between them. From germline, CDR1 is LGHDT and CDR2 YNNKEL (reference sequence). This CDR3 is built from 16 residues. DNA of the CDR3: TGTGCCAGCTCCGGGCCTCAGGGAGCCGGGGCCAACGTCCTGACTTTC. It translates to CASSGPQGAGANVLTF.

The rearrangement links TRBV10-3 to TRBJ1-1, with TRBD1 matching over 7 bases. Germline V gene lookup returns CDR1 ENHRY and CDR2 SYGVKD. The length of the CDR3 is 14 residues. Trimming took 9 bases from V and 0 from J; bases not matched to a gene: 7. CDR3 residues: CAIAGTAMNTEAFF. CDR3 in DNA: TGTGCCATAGCAGGGACAGCGATGAACACTGAAGCTTTCTTT.

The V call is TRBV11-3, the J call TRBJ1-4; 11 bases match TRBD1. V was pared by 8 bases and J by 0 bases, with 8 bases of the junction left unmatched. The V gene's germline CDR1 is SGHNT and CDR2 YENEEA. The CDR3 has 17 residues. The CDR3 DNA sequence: TGTGCCAGCTCCTCAGGGACAGGGGGAGCAACTAATGAAAAACTGTTTTTT. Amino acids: CASSSGTGGATNEKLFF. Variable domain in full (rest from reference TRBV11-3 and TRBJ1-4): EAGVVQSPRYKIIEKKQPVAFWCNPISGHNTLYWYLQNLGQGPELLIRYENEEAVDDSQLPKDRFSAERLKGVDSTLKIQPAELGDSAVYLCASSSGTGGATNEKLFFGSGTQLSVL.

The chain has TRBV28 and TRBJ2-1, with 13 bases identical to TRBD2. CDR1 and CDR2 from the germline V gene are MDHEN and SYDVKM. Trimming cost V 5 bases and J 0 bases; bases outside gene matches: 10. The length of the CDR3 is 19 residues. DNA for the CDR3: TGTGCCAGCAGTCCGGCTCCGGGACTAGCGGGGAGCTCCTACAATGAGCAGTTCTTC. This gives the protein CASSPAPGLAGSSYNEQFF.

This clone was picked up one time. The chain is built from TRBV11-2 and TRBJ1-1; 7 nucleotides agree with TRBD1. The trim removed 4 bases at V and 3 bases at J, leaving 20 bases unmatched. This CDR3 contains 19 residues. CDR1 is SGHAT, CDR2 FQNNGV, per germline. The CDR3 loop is CASSSFHRGGGGRDTEAFF. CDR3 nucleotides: TGTGCCAGCAGCTCCTTCCACAGGGGCGGGGGAGGTAGGGACACTGAAGCTTTCTTT.

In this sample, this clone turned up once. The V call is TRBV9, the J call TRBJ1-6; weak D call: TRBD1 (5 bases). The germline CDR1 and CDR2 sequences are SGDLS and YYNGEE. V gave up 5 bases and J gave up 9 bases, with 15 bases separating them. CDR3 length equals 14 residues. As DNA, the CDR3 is TGTGCCAGCAGTCAGGGCCTCCGGAGTTCACCCCTCCACTTT. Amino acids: CASSQGLRSSPLHF.

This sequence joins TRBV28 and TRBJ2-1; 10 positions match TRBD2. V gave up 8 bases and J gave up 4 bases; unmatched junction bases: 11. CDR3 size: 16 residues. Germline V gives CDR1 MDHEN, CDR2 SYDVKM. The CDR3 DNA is TGTGCCAGCTTATCTCTAGCGGGAGAAGGGTACAATGAGCAGTTCTTC. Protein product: CASLSLAGEGYNEQFF. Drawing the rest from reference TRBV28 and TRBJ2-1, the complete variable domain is DVKVTQSSRYLVKRTGEKVFLECVQDMDHENMFWYRQDPGLGLRLIYFSYDVKMKEKGDIPEGYSVSREKKERFSLILESASTNQTSMYLCASLSLAGEGYNEQFFGPGTRLTVL.

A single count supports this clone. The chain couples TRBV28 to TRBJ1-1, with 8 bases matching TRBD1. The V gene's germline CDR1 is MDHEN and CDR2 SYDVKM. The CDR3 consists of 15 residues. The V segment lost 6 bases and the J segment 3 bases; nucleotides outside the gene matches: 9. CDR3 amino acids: CASRARDRTYTEAFF. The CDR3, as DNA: TGTGCCAGCAGGGCCCGGGACAGGACCTACACTGAAGCTTTCTTT.